These T cell receptor beta chains were read from a single sample in a study of blood T cell repertoires in COVID-19. Data came from immunoSEQ multiplex PCR; TCRdb stores just in-frame clones and leaves some out. The sample comprises some 60,000 clones, about 80% of which are singletons, and about 9.1% rests with the top ten. Sequencing was done on a sample of peripheral blood. The receptors were gathered from an elderly man with COVID-19, enrolled during active disease. CDR3s include the opening cysteine and the closing phenylalanine or tryptophan. The D gene is left open where the match is weak. Rows give clone size only sometimes, using once, few, many, or a class for an expanded clone.

>TRBJ1-2|-|-|TRBV5-4
CASSLSAAGDGGYTF
TGTGCCAGCAGCTTATCCGCCGCAGGGGACGGTGGCTACACCTTC
>TRBJ1-1|-|-|TRBV5-8
CASSLMGRNTEAFF
TGTGCCAGCAGCTTGATGGGGAGGAACACTGAAGCTTTCTTT
>TRBJ2-2|-|-|TRBV11-2
CASSFEETTNTGELFF
TGTGCCAGCAGCTTCGAGGAGACTACGAACACCGGGGAGCTGTTTTTT
>TRBJ1-5|-|TRBD1|TRBV18
CASSPFPGQGSNQPQHF
TGTGCCAGCTCACCGTTCCCTGGACAGGGGAGCAATCAGCCCCAGCATTTT
>TRBJ1-5|few|TRBD1|TRBV5-8
CASSLETGYGNQPQHF
TGTGCCAGCAGCTTGGAGACAGGGTATGGCAATCAGCCCCAGCATTTT
>TRBJ1-4|-|-|TRBV19
CASSRTATTNEKLFF
TGTGCCAGTAGCCGGACAGCAACAACTAATGAAAAACTGTTTTTT
>TRBJ2-7|-|-|TRBV12-3/TRBV12-4
CASSTLEGYEQYF
TGTGCCAGCAGTACTTTGGAGGGCTACGAGCAGTACTTC
>TRBJ2-1|once|TRBD1|TRBV6-2/TRBV6-3
CASSYSGQGDYNEQFF
TGTGCCAGCAGTTACTCCGGACAGGGGGACTACAATGAGCAGTTCTTC
>TRBJ2-2|-|-|TRBV5-1
CASSSRRDETGELFF
TGCGCCAGCAGCTCGCGGAGGGATGAGACCGGGGAGCTGTTTTTT
>TRBJ2-1|-|TRBD2|TRBV6-5
CATSTSESYNEQFF
TGTGCCACCTCAACTAGCGAGTCCTACAATGAGCAGTTCTTC
>TRBJ1-4|-|TRBD1|TRBV19
CASSIGGGTGNEKLFF
TGTGCCAGTAGTATTGGGGGGGGGACAGGCAATGAAAAACTGTTTTTT
>TRBJ1-6|-|-|TRBV21-1
CASSIRHSGQGANSPLHF
TGTGCCAGCAGCATTCGGCATTCAGGGCAAGGGGCGAATTCACCCCTCCACTTT
>TRBJ1-2|-|TRBD1|TRBV7-2
CASSLGPRGRSSGYTF
TGTGCCAGCAGCTTGGGCCCCAGGGGGCGGTCGAGCGGCTACACCTTC
>TRBJ2-7|-|-|TRBV18
CASSPRSRDNEQYF
TGTGCCAGCTCACCACGAAGCAGGGATAACGAGCAGTACTTC
>TRBJ1-5|-|-|TRBV9
CASSVDGGSDQPQHF
TGTGCCAGCAGCGTAGATGGAGGCTCGGATCAGCCCCAGCATTTT
>TRBJ2-5|once|-|TRBV15
CATSRDFAPRESGVETQYF
TGTGCCACCAGCAGAGATTTTGCACCTAGGGAGTCGGGAGTGGAGACCCAGTACTTC
>TRBJ1-1|-|-|TRBV6-4
CASSEGRGTRAFF
TGTGCCAGCAGTGAGGGGAGGGGGACGCGTGCTTTCTTT
>TRBJ2-3|-|TRBD2|TRBV6-2/TRBV6-3
CASSYSGTSGSSTDTQYF
TGTGCCAGCAGTTACAGCGGGACTAGCGGGAGTAGCACAGATACGCAGTATTTT
>TRBJ1-1|-|-|TRBV6-2/TRBV6-3
CASSSIRAGNTEAFF
TGTGCCAGCAGTTCTATCAGGGCAGGGAACACTGAAGCTTTCTTT
>TRBJ2-5|few|TRBD1|TRBV5-6
CASSLVTGAVGTQYF
TGTGCCAGCAGCTTGGTCACAGGGGCCGTGGGGACCCAGTACTTC
>TRBJ1-2|-|-|TRBV12-3/TRBV12-4
CASRLGPNYGYTF
TGTGCCAGCCGTTTGGGCCCTAACTATGGCTACACCTTC
>TRBJ2-3|-|-|TRBV6-5
CASSYSASERDTQYF
TGTGCCAGCAGTTACTCGGCTAGCGAGCGAGATACGCAGTATTTT
>TRBJ2-1|-|-|TRBV5-1
CASSSSSYNEQFF
TGCGCCAGCAGCTCTAGCTCCTACAATGAGCAGTTCTTC
>TRBJ2-3|-|TRBD1|TRBV5-1
CASSRTGGFTDTQYF
TGCGCCAGCAGTCGGACAGGGGGTTTTACAGATACGCAGTATTTT
>TRBJ1-1|-|-|TRBV5-1
CASSLGPGLNTEAFF
TGCGCCAGCAGCTTGGGTCCCGGGTTGAACACTGAAGCTTTCTTT
>TRBJ1-1|once|-|TRBV19
CASSIRENTEAFF
TGTGCCAGTAGTATACGGGAGAACACTGAAGCTTTCTTT
>TRBJ1-5|-|-|TRBV19
CASSYRNYWQHEGNQPQHF
TGTGCCAGTAGTTATAGGAACTATTGGCAGCACGAGGGCAATCAGCCCCAGCATTTT
>TRBJ2-7|-|TRBD1|TRBV5-5
CASRLDRAHEQYF
TGTGCCAGCAGACTGGACAGGGCCCACGAGCAGTACTTC